The 21 T cell receptor beta chains reported below all come from one sample, sequenced in a study of metastatic and nonmetastatic thyroid tumors. Treatment of any kind had been given to no patient before thyroid surgery. With MiXCR, TCRdb reprocessed the PCR reads. The repertoire holds under 35,000 clones, with around a quarter as singletons. The sequenced sample was blood. The receptors originated from a female donor with papillary thyroid cancer or a benign thyroid nodule (not recorded which). Some clones in this sample may be carry-over from other donors' samples.

This chain uses TRBV5-1 with TRBJ2-1; D could derive from TRBD1 or TRBD2 (5 bases each). Between the trimmed V and J ends, which lost 4 bases and 12 bases, there was a span of 17 bases. Germline CDR1 SGHRS, CDR2 YFSETQ. This CDR3 is built from 13 residues. The CDR3 nucleotides read TGCGCCAGCAGCCCCTATTCTAGGGACGTGCAGTTCTTC. Amino acid sequence: CASSPYSRDVQFF. The full variable domain, with the rest looked up from reference TRBV5-1 and TRBJ2-1, is KAGVTQTPRYLIKTRGQQVTLSCSPISGHRSVSWYQQTPGQGLQFLFEYFSETQRNKGNFPGRFSGRQFSNSRSEMNVSTLELGDSALYLCASSPYSRDVQFFGPGTRLTVL.

This chain joins TRBV19 and TRBJ1-1; D is perhaps TRBD1 (5 bases). The CDR3 has 16 amino acids. CDR1 is LNHDA and CDR2 is SQIVND in the germline V gene (reference sequence). Trimming removed 9 bases from V and 5 bases from J, with 25 bases in between. The CDR3 region has the DNA TGTGCCAGCAGCTTGGGGGGTCGTGGGGCGATGACTGAAGCTTTCTTT. The encoded protein is CASSLGGRGAMTEAFF.

In this sample, this clone turned up many times. The chain joins TRBV2 to TRBJ2-7; TRBD2 agrees at 11 bases. Losses at the gene ends were 7 bases for V and 1 base for J; bases not matched to a gene: 3. The germline CDR1 and CDR2 sequences are SNHLY and FYNNEI. This CDR3 is built from 14 residues. The CDR3 DNA is TGTGCCAGCATTGGGACTAGCGGATCCTACGAGCAGTACTTC. Protein: CASIGTSGSYEQYF.

Remarks on this clone: The junction differs from germline at one of its ends, possibly a read error. The chain joins TRBV14 to TRBJ2-6; 7 nucleotides line up with TRBD1. Germline CDR1 is SGHDN and CDR2 is FVKESK. The CDR3 is 21 amino acids. The CDR3 DNA reads TGTGCCAGCAGCCAACCCCCTGCGGACAGGTTAGTCCGGTCTGGGTCCAACGTCCTTACTTTC. Protein: CASSQPPADRLVRSGSNVLTF.

This clone is medium-sized by share. The chain employs TRBV27 and TRBJ1-1; D gene ambiguous. CDR1 MNHEY and CDR2 SMNVEV come from the germline V gene (reference sequence). The CDR3 is 15 residues long. With 3 bases removed from V and 1 base from J, the gap between germline ends came to 12 bases. The CDR3 loop is CASSFLSGGNTEAFF. CDR3 in DNA: TGTGCCAGCAGTTTCCTTTCCGGTGGGAACACTGAAGCTTTCTTT.

With regard to this clone: One junction end disagrees with the germline gene, perhaps due to a read error. The chain couples TRBV20-1 to TRBJ2-7; 16 nucleotides align to TRBD2. The CDR3 covers 15 residues. Germline assignment: CDR1 DFQATT and CDR2 SNEGSKA (reference sequence). The CDR3 loop reads CSASMGLAGGGEQYF. CDR3 DNA: TGCAGTGCTAGCATGGGACTAGCGGGAGGGGGCGAGCAATACTTC.

This clone has more than one count but fewer than ten. Its ends do not fully match the called genes, so a read error is possible. The V gene is TRBV6-2 or TRBV6-3, the J gene TRBJ2-6; possible D gene TRBD1, 5 bases. The length of the CDR3 is 18 residues. Germline CDR1 is MNHEY and CDR2 is SVGEGT. The CDR3 nucleotides are TGTGCCAGCAGTTACCACAGACTGTATCTCTCTGGGGCCAACGTCTTGACTTTC. Its protein product is CASSYHRLYLSGANVLTF.

There are many counts of this clone. The chain uses TRBV7-9 and TRBJ1-5; TRBD1 might be the D (5 bases). V was cut by 7 bases and J by 5 bases, with 15 bases left in between. CDR3 size: 14 residues. From germline, CDR1 is SEHNR and CDR2 FQNEAQ (reference sequence). The CDR3: CASTRQGEDQPQHF. The DNA for the CDR3 is TGTGCCAGCACCCGGCAGGGTGAAGATCAGCCCCAGCATTTT.

This clone occurred a few times. The rearrangement uses TRBV12-3 or TRBV12-4 and TRBJ2-7, with 10 bases matching TRBD1. The CDR3 runs to 13 residues. The V segment lost 7 bases and the J segment 3 bases; nucleotides outside the gene matches: 3. The CDR3 bases are TGTGCCAGCACCGGACAGGGGGTCTACGAGCAGTACTTC. Residues: CASTGQGVYEQYF.

This clone was observed at least ten times. This rearrangement joins TRBV4-3 to TRBJ2-1; D is unclear. The CDR3 has 13 amino acids. Trimming pared 1 base from V and 10 bases from J, leaving 11 bases between. Germline V gene data show CDR1 as LGHNA and CDR2 as YSLEER. This CDR3 is CASSQGAYSEQFF. The CDR3 region has the DNA TGCGCCAGCAGCCAAGGAGCCTATTCGGAGCAGTTCTTC.

This clone occurred a few times. This sequence joins TRBV28 and TRBJ2-7; D is undetermined. The germline V gene has CDR1 MDHEN and CDR2 SYDVKM. This CDR3 region has 11 residues. Trimming took off 3 bases at V and 4 bases at J, with 4 bases between the two ends. CDR3 sequence (DNA): TGTGCCAGCAGTTTGGGGTACGAGCAGTACTTC. This gives the protein CASSLGYEQYF. Full variable domain (remainder filled in from reference TRBV28 and TRBJ2-7): DVKVTQSSRYLVKRTGEKVFLECVQDMDHENMFWYRQDPGLGLRLIYFSYDVKMKEKGDIPEGYSVSREKKERFSLILESASTNQTSMYLCASSLGYEQYFGPGTRLTVT.

This chain uses TRBV6-4 with TRBJ2-3, with 11 bases lining up with TRBD2. The germline V gene has CDR1 MRHNA and CDR2 SNTAGT. With V trimmed by 7 bases and J by 2 bases, 5 bases remained unmatched. The CDR3 sequence is 15 residues long. CDR3 protein: CASILTSGITDTQYF. CDR3 sequence (DNA): TGTGCCAGCATCCTGACTAGCGGGATCACAGATACGCAGTATTTT.

As regards this clone: A junction boundary mismatches the germline segment, possibly from a read error. V gene TRBV28 combines with J gene TRBJ2-5; a weak D match, TRBD2 (5 bases). Germline CDR1 and CDR2: MDHEN and SYDVKM. The CDR3 runs to 15 residues. The CDR3 loop reads CASSLTGFGQNRRHF. DNA of the CDR3: TGTGCCAGCAGTTTGACGGGGTTTGGGCAGAATCGCCGTCACTTC.

This clone was recorded a few times. V and J are TRBV27 and TRBJ2-6; D uncertain. CDR3 length: 16 residues. The V gene lost 0 bases and the J gene lost 2 bases, with 8 bases spanning the gap. Germline V lookup: CDR1 MNHEY, CDR2 SMNVEV (reference sequence). CDR3 loop: CASSLSLITGANVLTF. Here the CDR3 DNA reads TGTGCCAGCAGTTTATCCCTCATCACTGGGGCCAACGTCCTGACTTTC.

A few counts support this clone. The rearrangement links TRBV6-1 to TRBJ1-6; D may be TRBD1 (6 bases). Germline V gene lookup returns CDR1 MNHNS and CDR2 SASEGT. The germline V and J ends were trimmed by 8 bases and 9 bases, with 20 bases remaining between them. CDR3 length: 15 amino acids. The DNA for the CDR3 is TGTGCCAGCTCCAAGACCCAGGGGAGGAGTTCACCCCTCCACTTT. Its translation is CASSKTQGRSSPLHF.

As to this clone: A read error may account for a junction end that differs from germline. The chain couples TRBV19 to TRBJ2-1; the D gene could be TRBD1 or TRBD2 (6 bases each). Per the germline V gene, CDR1 is LNHDA and CDR2 is SQIVND (reference sequence). CDR3 length: 13 amino acids. CDR3 loop: CTSSIGGSNEQLF. The CDR3 DNA reads TGTACCAGTAGTATAGGGGGGAGCAATGAGCAGTTATTC.

The rearrangement uses TRBV7-2 and TRBJ2-7; 10 nucleotides line up with TRBD2. CDR1 is SGHTA, CDR2 FQGNSA, per germline. This CDR3 comprises 15 residues. Losses at the gene ends were 5 bases for V and 4 bases for J; bases not matched to a gene: 8. CDR3 nucleotides: TGTGCCAGCAGCCGCGTGGGGACTAGCGCTTACGAGCAGTACTTC. Translation: CASSRVGTSAYEQYF.

This clone was found a few times. V usage is TRBV10-1 and J usage is TRBJ2-4; TRBD1 agrees at 8 bases. J lost 0 bases, V lost 7 bases, and 5 bases had no gene match. Germline V gene sequence: CDR1 WNHNN, CDR2 SYGVQD (reference sequence). The CDR3 runs to 15 residues. The DNA of the CDR3 is TGCGCCAGCACATATACAGGGGGAGCCAAAAACATTCAGTACTTC. This codes for CASTYTGGAKNIQYF.

This clone was observed at least ten times. This rearrangement joins TRBV10-3 to TRBJ2-2; 14 bases line up with TRBD2. Germline V gene sequence: CDR1 ENHRY, CDR2 SYGVKD. With 6 bases clipped from V and 6 bases from J, the junction kept 9 bases outside the gene matches. This CDR3 has 17 residues. CDR3 protein: CAISLTSGRAAAGELFF. CDR3 nucleotide sequence: TGTGCCATCAGCCTGACTAGCGGGAGGGCCGCCGCCGGGGAGCTGTTTTTT.

This clone showed up many times. J is TRBJ2-7 and V is TRBV4-2; 11 positions match TRBD2. CDR3 size: 17 residues. Per the germline V gene, CDR1 is LGHNA and CDR2 is YNFKEQ. V dropped 3 bases and J dropped 4; count of bases not matched to a gene: 11. CDR3 DNA sequence: TGTGCCAGCAGCCACAGATTCCTAGCGGGAGGCTGGTACGAGCAGTACTTC. Its protein is CASSHRFLAGGWYEQYF.

This clone is categorized as medium-sized (0.01 to 0.1%). In DNA form, the CDR3 reads TGTGCCAGCAGTTTGAAGGGCTCCTACGAGCAGTACTTC. As protein: CASSLKGSYEQYF. The chain has TRBV28 and TRBJ2-7, with D uncertain. V was pared by 3 bases and J by 0 bases, with 6 bases between. Per the germline V gene, CDR1 is MDHEN and CDR2 is SYDVKM. The CDR3 totals 13 residues.